These 23 T cell receptor beta chains originate from one sample sequenced in a study of cytomegalovirus exposure and HLA in healthy donors. PCR employed 60 Vbeta and 13 Jbeta primers. Clones were sequenced by immunoSEQ multiplex PCR, and TCRdb holds only the in-frame ones, with some missing. Counted here are 100,000 to 150,000 clones, approximately 80% occurring once; the ten biggest clones make up 4.2%. Material: PBMCs. Receptor source: a male donor in good health and CMV-seropositive.

The CDR3 nucleotides are TGTGCCAGCAGTATCCGGACAGTTCTTAGCACAGATACGCAGTATTTT. This translates into CASSIRTVLSTDTQYF. J is TRBJ2-3 and V is TRBV25-1; tentative D call: TRBD1 (6 bases). Trimming took off 5 bases at V and 0 bases at J, with 15 bases between the two ends. This CDR3 spans 16 amino acids. The germline V gene has CDR1 MGHDK and CDR2 SYGVNS. The full variable domain, its missing parts supplied by reference TRBV25-1 and TRBJ2-3, is EADIYQTPRYLVIGTGKKITLECSQTMGHDKMYWYQQDPGMELHLIHYSYGVNSTEKGDLSSESTVSRIRTEHFPLTLESARPSHTSQYLCASSIRTVLSTDTQYFGPGTRLTVL.

This clone came up once. The rearrangement joins TRBV11-2 to TRBJ1-2; maybe TRBD1 (5 bases). This CDR3 is 13 amino acids long. Trimming stripped 4 bases from V and 4 bases from J, with 10 bases between. CDR1 is SGHAT, CDR2 FQNNGV, per germline. The DNA for the CDR3 is TGTGCCAGCAGCTCAGGGACTTTCTATGGCTACACCTTC. Encoded protein: CASSSGTFYGYTF.

This clone was counted only a few times. The CDR3 sequence: CASSPKTGSGNTIYF. As DNA, the CDR3 is TGTGCCAGCTCACCCAAAACAGGCTCTGGAAACACCATATATTTT. The chain combines TRBV18 with TRBJ1-3, with D perhaps TRBD1 (5 bases). The CDR3 is made up of 15 amino acids. Germline values: CDR1 KGHSH, CDR2 LQKENI. Deletions cut 3 bases from V and 0 bases from J, with 9 bases between. The full variable domain, its missing parts supplied by reference TRBV18 and TRBJ1-3, is NAGVMQNPRHLVRRRGQEARLRCSPMKGHSHVYWYRQLPEEGLKFMVYLQKENIIDESGMPKERFSAEFPKEGPSILRIQQVVRGDSAAYFCASSPKTGSGNTIYFGEGSWLTVV.

This chain connects TRBV7-9 to TRBJ2-1; 7 nucleotides align to TRBD2. CDR1 is SEHNR and CDR2 is FQNEAQ in the germline V gene (reference sequence). V was pared by 2 bases and J by 6 bases, with 1 base of the junction left unmatched. This CDR3 comprises 13 residues. CDR3 loop: CASSLIAGNEQFF. CDR3 nucleotides: TGTGCCAGCAGCTTAATAGCGGGCAATGAGCAGTTCTTC.

The chain uses TRBV5-1 and TRBJ2-6, with TRBD1 as a possible D gene (6 bases). Trimming shortened V by 0 bases and J by 13 bases, and 14 bases separated the two germline ends. This CDR3 has 14 amino acids. Per germline, CDR1 SGHRS and CDR2 YFSETQ. The CDR3 DNA is TGCGCCAGCAGCTTGGGACAGGCTCGGGGTGTCCTGACTTTC. This sequence encodes CASSLGQARGVLTF.

This chain connects TRBV7-9 to TRBJ1-1; TRBD1 is a possible D gene (6 bases). CDR1 is SEHNR, CDR2 FQNEAQ, per germline (reference sequence). The CDR3 loop spans 15 amino acids. Trimming stripped 4 bases from V and 4 bases from J, with 16 bases between. DNA of the CDR3: TGTGCCAGCAGCTCCTCAAAACAGGGCGGCACTGAAGCTTTCTTT. Translated: CASSSSKQGGTEAFF.

The rearrangement uses TRBV4-1 and TRBJ2-7, with 8 positions matching TRBD2. V trimming: 3 bases; J trimming: 3 bases; junction bases outside the gene matches: 1. Germline CDR1 and CDR2: MGHRA and YSYEKL. The length of the CDR3 is 13 residues. CDR3 DNA: TGCGCCAGCAGCCAGGGGACTAGCTACGAGCAGTACTTC. Residues: CASSQGTSYEQYF.

The rearrangement links TRBV19 to TRBJ2-1; 9 nucleotides line up with TRBD1. The CDR3 consists of 16 residues. V dropped 6 bases and J dropped 0; count of bases not matched to a gene: 6. CDR1 is LNHDA and CDR2 is SQIVND in the germline V gene (reference sequence). This chain's CDR3 is CASSQGTGSSYNEQFF. The DNA for the CDR3 is TGTGCCAGTAGCCAAGGGACAGGGAGCTCCTACAATGAGCAGTTCTTC. Together with reference TRBV19 and TRBJ2-1, the CDR3 gives the full variable domain: DGGITQSPKYLFRKEGQNVTLSCEQNLNHDAMYWYRQDPGQGLRLIYYSQIVNDFQKGDIAEGYSVSREKKESFPLTVTSAQKNPTAFYLCASSQGTGSSYNEQFFGPGTRLTVL.

The CDR3 sequence: CASRGTAQETQYF. CDR3 bases: TGTGCCAGTAGGGGGACAGCACAAGAGACCCAGTACTTC. V is TRBV19 and J is TRBJ2-5; 7 bases fit TRBD1. This CDR3 spans 13 amino acids. In germline, CDR1 is LNHDA, CDR2 SQIVND (reference sequence). Trimming removed 6 bases from V and 2 bases from J; junction bases left unmatched: 3.

This clone was seen once. V is TRBV13 and J is TRBJ2-1; D call uncertain. The CDR3 runs to 15 residues. The germline CDR1 and CDR2 sequences are PRHDT and FYEKMQ (reference sequence). The V end lost 5 bases, the J end lost 8 bases, and 19 bases lay between the germline ends. This CDR3 is CASSGRLQSLHEQFF. In nucleotides, the CDR3 is TGTGCCAGCAGCGGCCGACTGCAGTCTCTCCATGAGCAGTTCTTC. Complete variable domain (other parts from reference TRBV13 and TRBJ2-1): AAGVIQSPRHLIKEKRETATLKCYPIPRHDTVYWYQQGPGQDPQFLISFYEKMQSDKGSIPDRFSAQQFSDYHSELNMSSLELGDSALYFCASSGRLQSLHEQFFGPGTRLTVL.

The chain is built from TRBV7-6 and TRBJ2-5, with 9 positions matching TRBD2. There are 16 residues in the CDR3. V dropped 0 bases and J dropped 4; count of bases not matched to a gene: 6. Per the germline V gene, CDR1 is SGHVS and CDR2 is FNYEAQ. DNA for the CDR3: TGTGCCAGCAGCTTAGCGGGGGTAGCGGGGGTAGAGACCCAGTACTTC. This gives the protein CASSLAGVAGVETQYF.

Of note for this clone: Other DNA sequences within the sample encode an identical CDR3. The chain has TRBV5-4 and TRBJ2-7; TRBD1 matches at 9 bases. The CDR3 has 14 amino acids. V was pared by 4 bases and J by 2 bases, with 4 bases of the junction left unmatched. Per the germline V gene, CDR1 is SGHNT and CDR2 is YYREEE (reference sequence). CDR3 protein: CASSLGQGPYEQYF. Here the CDR3 DNA reads TGTGCCAGCAGCCTTGGACAGGGGCCCTACGAGCAGTACTTC.

The chain carries TRBV2 and TRBJ2-7, with 7 positions matching TRBD1. Germline V lookup: CDR1 SNHLY, CDR2 FYNNEI. The CDR3 totals 16 residues. After removal of 7 bases from V and 0 bases from J, the junction contained 12 bases not matched to a gene. CDR3 coding DNA: TGTGCCAGCATAGGGGGCGTGGGGTACAGCTCCTACGAGCAGTACTTC. Protein product: CASIGGVGYSSYEQYF. The full variable domain, its missing parts supplied by reference TRBV2 and TRBJ2-7, is EPEVTQTPSHQVTQMGQEVILRCVPISNHLYFYWYRQILGQKVEFLVSFYNNEISEKSEIFDDQFSVERPDGSNFTLKIRSTKLEDSAMYFCASIGGVGYSSYEQYFGPGTRLTVT.

This chain joins TRBV10-3 and TRBJ2-1, with TRBD2 as a possible D gene (7 bases). In germline, CDR1 is ENHRY, CDR2 SYGVKD. The V end was cut by 7 bases, the J end by 1 base, with 14 bases between. This CDR3 spans 15 amino acids. The CDR3 is CAITEGGGSYNEQFF. The DNA of the CDR3 is TGTGCCATCACCGAGGGAGGGGGGTCCTACAATGAGCAGTTCTTC.

In DNA, the CDR3 is TGTGCCAGCAGCTTAGCGTCTAGCGGGGGGCGGGAGACCCAGTACTTC. Translated: CASSLASSGGRETQYF. The chain couples TRBV7-2 to TRBJ2-5, with 11 bases identical to TRBD2. Germline V gene data show CDR1 as SGHTA and CDR2 as FQGNSA. The CDR3 covers 16 residues. V was clipped by 0 bases and J by 5 bases; unmatched bases: 5.

V and J are TRBV9 and TRBJ1-6; perhaps TRBD1 as D (6 bases). V was trimmed by 2 bases and J by 10 bases, leaving 16 bases between them. Germline V gene lookup returns CDR1 SGDLS and CDR2 YYNGEE. The CDR3 loop spans 15 amino acids. The CDR3 nucleotides read TGTGCCAGCAGCGTCGCAGGGGCGAGGGGGTCACCCCTCCACTTT. Its protein is CASSVAGARGSPLHF. Filled out from reference TRBV9 and TRBJ1-6, the complete variable domain reads DSGVTQTPKHLITATGQRVTLRCSPRSGDLSVYWYQQSLDQGLQFLIQYYNGEERAKGNILERFSAQQFPDLHSELNLSSLELGDSALYFCASSVAGARGSPLHFGNGTRLTVT.

The rearrangement joins TRBV2 to TRBJ1-3, with D tentatively TRBD1 (6 bases). The CDR3 contains 14 residues. V lost 5 bases to trimming and J lost 5 bases, with 13 bases between them. Germline values: CDR1 SNHLY, CDR2 FYNNEI. The CDR3 reads CASSPVGTRNTIYF. The CDR3 DNA reads as TGTGCCAGCAGTCCCGTGGGGACACGAAACACCATATATTTT.

The table lists this clone with a count of one. The genes are TRBV7-2 and TRBJ2-1, with D possibly matching TRBD2 (6 bases). Trimming pared 5 bases from V and 9 bases from J, leaving 11 bases between. This CDR3 contains 12 residues. CDR1 and CDR2 (germline): SGHTA, FQGNSA. The DNA of the CDR3 is TGTGCCAGCAGCGGGGACGGGGGTGAGCAGTTCTTC. Residues: CASSGDGGEQFF.

This clone occurred a few times. The chain combines TRBV28 with TRBJ2-7; TRBD1 matches 8 bases. The CDR3 spans 13 residues. Germline V gene sequence: CDR1 MDHEN, CDR2 SYDVKM. V was clipped by 3 bases and J by 9 bases; unmatched bases: 7. CDR3 nucleotide sequence: TGTGCCAGCAGTTTCCAGGGGGCGTTGGGGCAGTACTTC. Translated: CASSFQGALGQYF.

The genes are TRBV7-9 and TRBJ1-5, with TRBD1 matching 8 bases. Germline V lookup: CDR1 SEHNR, CDR2 FQNEAQ (reference sequence). With 4 bases clipped from V and 7 bases from J, the junction kept 6 bases outside the gene matches. CDR3 length equals 14 residues. The CDR3 region is CASSSGQGTQPQHF. The CDR3 bases are TGTGCCAGCAGCTCTGGACAGGGCACGCAGCCCCAGCATTTT.

The V and J genes are TRBV29-1 and TRBJ2-1, with no clear D. The CDR3 loop spans 13 amino acids. The V gene's germline CDR1 is SQVTM and CDR2 ANQGSEA. The V end lost 5 bases, the J end lost 2 bases, and 10 bases lay between the germline ends. As DNA, the CDR3 is TGCAGCGTTCAGACTTCGACCTACAATGAGCAGTTCTTC. Translated, it gives CSVQTSTYNEQFF.

The CDR3 loop reads CASRTNRGQIEAFF. The CDR3 DNA reads TGTGCCAGCAGGACAAACAGGGGACAGATTGAAGCTTTCTTT. The chain couples TRBV25-1 to TRBJ1-1; TRBD1 matches 7 bases. The CDR3 contains 14 residues. Germline-derived CDR1 and CDR2 are MGHDK and SYGVNS. Germline trimming cut 6 bases from V and 7 bases from J; bases unmatched to any gene: 11.

The CDR3, as DNA: TGTGCCAGCAGCTTAGATTACAGGGGCAACTATGGCTACACCTTC. Translation gives CASSLDYRGNYGYTF. This rearrangement joins TRBV7-2 to TRBJ1-2; TRBD1 matches 7 bases. The J segment lost 2 bases and the V segment lost 1 base, leaving 4 bases of the junction unmatched. The CDR3 totals 15 residues. CDR1 and CDR2 (germline): SGHTA, FQGNSA.